A selection of T cell receptor beta chains follows, all from one sample in a study of shared clonotypes between healthy human individuals. The repertoire was sequenced with immunoSEQ multiplex PCR; TCRdb's copy has only in-frame clones and lacks some. The sample holds millions of clones; about 95% are singletons and the top ten take roughly 0.13%. The sample comprised naive CD4+ T cells sorted from blood. The receptors here all came from a man aged 18 to 29 in good health. The CDR3 runs from the conserved cysteine through the conserved F or W. A D gene is named only where the DNA matches it firmly. Size values are once, few and many counts, or a class for expanded clones, and some rows have none.

TRBD1,once,TRBJ1-1,TRBV9,CASSVGQGLTEAFF,TGTGCCAGCAGCGTCGGACAGGGCCTGACTGAAGCTTTCTTT
TRBD1,NA,TRBJ2-3,TRBV29-1,CSVDTQGTDTQYF,TGCAGCGTTGACACACAGGGGACAGATACGCAGTATTTT
TRBD1,NA,TRBJ2-7,TRBV9,CASSVEGDSFYEQYF,TGTGCCAGCAGCGTAGAGGGGGACAGTTTCTACGAGCAGTACTTC
NA,NA,TRBJ1-1,TRBV5-1,CASSLNEGAFF,TGCGCCAGCAGCTTGAACGAGGGGGCTTTCTTT
TRBD2,NA,TRBJ2-3,TRBV18,CASSIAGGADTQCF,TGTGCCAGCTCAATAGCGGGAGGAGCAGATACGCAGTGTTTT
NA,NA,TRBJ1-2,TRBV7-9,CASSTDSVHYGYTF,TGTGCCAGCAGCACGGACAGCGTTCACTATGGCTACACCTTC
NA,NA,TRBJ2-2,TRBV2,CASEGPNTGELFF,TGTGCCAGCGAGGGGCCGAACACCGGGGAGCTGTTTTTT
TRBD1,NA,TRBJ2-2,TRBV7-3,CASSHGQGRDTGELFF,TGTGCCAGCAGCCACGGACAGGGGCGGGACACCGGGGAGCTGTTTTTT
NA,NA,TRBJ1-4,TRBV18,CASSPGQTNEKLFF,TGTGCCAGCTCACCCGGGCAGACAAATGAAAAACTGTTTTTT
NA,NA,TRBJ2-7,TRBV12-5,CASGSFPYEQYF,TGTGCTAGTGGTTCCTTTCCCTACGAGCAGTACTTC
NA,NA,TRBJ1-3,TRBV21-1,CASSKLSGQVFSGNTIYF,TGTGCCAGCAGCAAGTTATCGGGACAGGTTTTCTCTGGAAACACCATATATTTT
NA,NA,TRBJ2-1,TRBV6-5,CASSYSGGYNEQFF,TGTGCCAGCAGTTACTCGGGCGGCTACAATGAGCAGTTCTTC
NA,NA,TRBJ2-2,TRBV12-5,CASGPPGTSNTGELFF,TGTGCTAGTGGGCCCCCCGGGACATCGAACACCGGGGAGCTGTTTTTT
NA,NA,TRBJ2-2,TRBV2,CASEVGPNTGELFF,TGTGCCAGCGAAGTCGGTCCCAACACCGGGGAGCTGTTTTTT
TRBD1,NA,TRBJ2-5,TRBV5-1,CASSDTGGAETQYF,TGCGCCAGCAGCGATACAGGGGGCGCAGAGACCCAGTACTTC
TRBD2,NA,TRBJ2-3,TRBV6-6,CASGRGKADTQYF,TGTGCCAGCGGGAGGGGAAAGGCGGATACGCAGTATTTT
NA,NA,TRBJ1-4,TRBV6-1,CASSGLMSREKLFF,TGTGCCAGCAGTGGGCTTATGTCTCGGGAAAAACTGTTTTTT
NA,NA,TRBJ2-2,TRBV30,CAWAKGTGELFF,TGTGCCTGGGCCAAAGGCACCGGGGAGCTGTTTTTT
NA,NA,TRBJ1-1,TRBV30,CAWTHSFGGHTEAFF,TGTGCCTGGACCCACTCCTTCGGGGGGCACACTGAAGCTTTCTTT
NA,NA,TRBJ1-1,TRBV2,CASSRGGLEAFF,TGTGCCAGCAGTAGGGGGGGACTTGAAGCTTTCTTT
NA,NA,TRBJ2-7,TRBV5-1,CASSLGQRYEQYF,TGCGCCAGCAGCTTGGGACAGCGCTACGAGCAGTACTTC
TRBD1,NA,TRBJ1-4,TRBV27,CASSTGTANEKLFF,TGTGCCAGCTCGACCGGGACAGCTAATGAAAAACTGTTTTTT
NA,NA,TRBJ2-7,TRBV5-1,CASRALGGTYEQYF,TGCGCCAGCAGAGCTCTTGGCGGGACCTACGAGCAGTACTTC
TRBD2,NA,TRBJ2-3,TRBV5-1,CASSLTSGGSTDTQYF,TGCGCCAGCAGCTTGACTAGCGGGGGTAGCACAGATACGCAGTATTTT
NA,NA,TRBJ1-1,TRBV5-1,CASSNIGNTEAFF,TGCGCCAGCAGCAACATCGGGAACACTGAAGCTTTCTTT
NA,NA,TRBJ2-5,TRBV7-9,CASSLALGETQYF,TGTGCCAGCAGCTTAGCGCTAGGGGAGACCCAGTACTTC
NA,few,TRBJ2-1,TRBV6-5,CASSYPNNEQFF,TGTGCCAGCAGTTACCCCAACAATGAGCAGTTCTTC
NA,NA,TRBJ2-2,TRBV7-2,CASSPRQNTGELFF,TGTGCCAGCAGCCCCCGACAGAACACCGGGGAGCTGTTTTTT
NA,NA,TRBJ2-2,TRBV28,CASSGLTGSYTGELFF,TGTGCCAGCAGTGGGCTAACGGGGAGCTACACCGGGGAGCTGTTTTTT
NA,NA,TRBJ2-7,TRBV19,CASSIRPRGGYEQYF,TGTGCCAGTAGTATCCGGCCCCGGGGCGGGTACGAGCAGTACTTC
TRBD1,NA,TRBJ1-1,TRBV6-6,CASTGGQWDTEAFF,TGTGCCAGCACTGGGGGACAGTGGGACACTGAAGCTTTCTTT
NA,NA,TRBJ2-7,TRBV6-1,CASSEGWTTPQYF,TGTGCCAGCAGTGAAGGGTGGACCACGCCCCAGTACTTC
NA,NA,TRBJ2-5,TRBV28,CASSFPGGWETQYF,TGTGCCAGCAGTTTCCCGGGTGGGTGGGAGACCCAGTACTTC
TRBD1,NA,TRBJ2-4,TRBV5-1,CASSWGQGNIQYF,TGCGCCAGCAGCTGGGGACAGGGAAACATTCAGTACTTC